The T cell receptor beta chain described here comes from a study of monozygotic twins with inflammatory bowel disease. A roughly 2.5 ml blood sample was drawn per donor. Germline lookup yields CDR1 KGHSH and CDR2 LQKENI. This CDR3 region has 18 residues. Template switching introduced UMIs that contain a 6-nucleotide sample barcode. TCRdb re-called the 5' RACE reads; every CDR3 protein appears as one record, without DNA. The table lists about 300,000 distinct CDR3 sequences. The receptor was derived from a human donor with ulcerative colitis or Crohn's disease, or a healthy co-twin of an affected twin (not recorded which). Sample: blood. The genes are TRBV18 and TRBJ2-7; no DNA is available, so the TRBD1 call from TCRdb remains unchecked. The CDR3 sequence is CASSPLSVSGQGANEQYF.